The T cell receptor beta chain described here comes from a study of blood T cell repertoires in COVID-19. The wider study: Sites across the United States, Italy and Spain contributed samples from acute and convalescent COVID-19. From T cells, B-cell-depleted T cells, or PBMCs came the material, which was cDNA or gDNA.

Per the original methods: Amplifying reference gene primers gave estimates of nucleated cell counts. Produced via immunoSEQ multiplex PCR; TCRdb's table is partial and in-frame only. V and J calls and clone size are as listed in that table; D and trimming were resolved from the DNA. The data contain over 150,000 clones, roughly nine tenths of them singletons. Germline V gene sequence: CDR1 LGHDT, CDR2 YNNKEL (reference sequence). The trim removed 3 bases at V and 1 base at J, leaving 5 bases unmatched. The CDR3 runs 15 residues. The chain employs TRBV3-1 (or the pseudogene TRBV3-2) and TRBJ2-7, with 8 positions matching TRBD2. This TCR was sampled from a man aged 45-60 years with acute or convalescent COVID-19. Sequencing used peripheral blood. CDR3 residues: CASSHSAGGSYEQYF. For the CDR3, the DNA is TGTGCCAGCAGCCACTCCGCGGGGGGTTCCTACGAGCAGTACTTC.